This T cell receptor (beta chain) is from a study of blood T cells in healthy people across ages. Sample-barcoded 5' priming and a J-beta primer mix drove a second PCR of 7 to 11 cycles. Through a template-switch adaptor with 12 random nucleotides, each cDNA molecule received a tag. Using its own MiXCR run on the 5' RACE reads, TCRdb lists one record per CDR3 protein. The table includes around 1,800,000 distinct CDR3 sequences, 35% to 50% detected once. The sample, roughly 9.1 milliliters of peripheral blood, was drawn from each donor. Notes on the study in general: The study lacked donor CMV status, which possibly confounded expanded clonotype changes. Observed TCR beta diversity per million T cells went down as age went up. This fall followed a roughly linear course with age.

Germline CDR1 reads SQVTM; CDR2 reads ANQGSEA. This CDR3 contains 10 residues. V shed 7 bases, J shed 9 bases, and the junction held 1 base outside the gene matches. This clonotype was counted between two and nine times. Its antigen remains unidentified. This TCR was sampled from a human donor in good health. The source material was blood. J is TRBJ2-1 and V is TRBV29-1, with TRBD2 identical over 9 bases. The CDR3 loop is CSGGGAEQFF. The CDR3 nucleotides are TGCAGCGGCGGGGGGGCTGAGCAGTTCTTC.